Given below is one T cell receptor (beta chain) in context. The sample belongs to a study of blood T cells in healthy people across ages. Background on the study: Capture by template switching was about one barcoded beta molecule per two T cells.

The authors drew approximately 10 milliliters of peripheral blood from each donor. Researchers isolated at least 6.5 million PBMCs per sample. With a J-beta primer mix and a sample-barcoded 5' primer, a second PCR ran 7 to 11 cycles. MiXCR was run by TCRdb on the 5' RACE reads, yielding one entry per CDR3 protein. In the table there are some 1.4 million distinct CDR3 sequences, approximately 40% of which are singletons. Per germline, CDR1 SGHRS and CDR2 YFSETQ. The CDR3 is made up of 14 amino acids. The ends lost 2 bases at V and 3 bases at J; junction bases unmatched: 5. The sample consisted of blood. This chain links TRBV5-1 with TRBJ2-7, with 7 bases aligning to TRBD2. The sequence came from a woman under 30 in good health. The CDR3 DNA reads as TGCGCCAGCAGCTTCTCTAGCGGAATCTACGAGCAGTACTTC. Translating gives CASSFSSGIYEQYF.